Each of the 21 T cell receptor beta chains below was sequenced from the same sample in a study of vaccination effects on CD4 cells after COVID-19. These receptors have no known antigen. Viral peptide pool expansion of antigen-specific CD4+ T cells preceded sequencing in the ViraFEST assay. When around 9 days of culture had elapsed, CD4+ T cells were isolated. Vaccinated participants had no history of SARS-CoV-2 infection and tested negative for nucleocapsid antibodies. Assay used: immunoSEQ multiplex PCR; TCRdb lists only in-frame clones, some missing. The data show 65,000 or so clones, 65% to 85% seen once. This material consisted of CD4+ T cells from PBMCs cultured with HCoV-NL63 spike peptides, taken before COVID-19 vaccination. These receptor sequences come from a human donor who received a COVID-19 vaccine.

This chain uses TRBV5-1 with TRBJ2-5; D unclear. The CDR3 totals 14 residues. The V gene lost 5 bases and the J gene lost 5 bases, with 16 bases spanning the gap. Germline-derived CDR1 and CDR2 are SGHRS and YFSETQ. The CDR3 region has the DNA TGCGCCAGCAGGCTTCAGGCCTCCGGGGAGACCCAGTACTTC. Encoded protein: CASRLQASGETQYF.

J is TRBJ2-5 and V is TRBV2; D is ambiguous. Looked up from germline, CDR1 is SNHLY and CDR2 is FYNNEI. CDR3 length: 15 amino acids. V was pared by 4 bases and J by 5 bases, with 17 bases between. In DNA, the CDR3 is TGTGCCAGCAGTGTGAGCCTTAACATCCCGGAGACCCAGTACTTC. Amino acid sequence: CASSVSLNIPETQYF.

CDR3 in DNA: TGTGCCAGCAGAGATCCGGGGGGCACTGAAGCTTTCTTT. Its protein is CASRDPGGTEAFF. The chain recombines TRBV2 with TRBJ1-1; TRBD1 might be the D (5 bases). Germline V gene data show CDR1 as SNHLY and CDR2 as FYNNEI. Between the trimmed V and J ends, which lost 6 bases and 4 bases, there was a span of 12 bases. The CDR3 spans 13 residues.

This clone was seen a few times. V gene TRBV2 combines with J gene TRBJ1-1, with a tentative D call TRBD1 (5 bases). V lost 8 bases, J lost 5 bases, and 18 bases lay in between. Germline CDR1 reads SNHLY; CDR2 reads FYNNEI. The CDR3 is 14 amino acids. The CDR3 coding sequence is TGTGCCAGCCAAAGTGATGGGGGGAGGACTGAAGCTTTCTTT. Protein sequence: CASQSDGGRTEAFF.

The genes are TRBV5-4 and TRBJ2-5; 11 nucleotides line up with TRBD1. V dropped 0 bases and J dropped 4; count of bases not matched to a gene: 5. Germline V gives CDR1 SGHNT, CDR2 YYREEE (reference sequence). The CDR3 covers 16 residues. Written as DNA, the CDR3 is TGTGCCAGCAGCTTGGCTTTGGACAGGGGGCGAGAGACCCAGTACTTC. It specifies CASSLALDRGRETQYF.

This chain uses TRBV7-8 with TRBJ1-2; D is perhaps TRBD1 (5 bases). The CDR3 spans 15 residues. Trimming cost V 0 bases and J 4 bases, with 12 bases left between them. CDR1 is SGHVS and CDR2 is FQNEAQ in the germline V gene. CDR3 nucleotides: TGTGCCAGCAGCTTAGCGCCGGGGGTGGGCTATGGCTACACCTTC. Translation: CASSLAPGVGYGYTF.

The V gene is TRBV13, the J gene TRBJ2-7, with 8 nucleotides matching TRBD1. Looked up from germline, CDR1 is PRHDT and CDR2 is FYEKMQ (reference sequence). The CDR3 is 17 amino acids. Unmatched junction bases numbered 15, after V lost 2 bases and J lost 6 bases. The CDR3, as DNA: TGTGCCAGCAGCTTACAAACGGACAGGGTTCTTGATGGCGAGCAGTACGTC. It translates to CASSLQTDRVLDGEQYV.

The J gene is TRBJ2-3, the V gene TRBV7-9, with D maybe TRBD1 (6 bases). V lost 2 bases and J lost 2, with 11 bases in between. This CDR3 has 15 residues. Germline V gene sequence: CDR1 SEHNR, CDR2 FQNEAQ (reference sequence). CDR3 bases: TGTGCCAGCAGCTTACAGGGACAACCCACAGATACGCAGTATTTT. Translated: CASSLQGQPTDTQYF.

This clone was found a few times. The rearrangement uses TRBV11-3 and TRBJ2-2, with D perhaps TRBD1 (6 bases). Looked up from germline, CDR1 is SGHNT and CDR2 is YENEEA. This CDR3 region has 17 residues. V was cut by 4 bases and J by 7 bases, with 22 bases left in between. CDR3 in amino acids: CASSSTTGPLPGGELFF. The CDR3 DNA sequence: TGTGCCAGCAGCTCCACCACAGGGCCTCTTCCGGGCGGGGAGCTGTTTTTT.

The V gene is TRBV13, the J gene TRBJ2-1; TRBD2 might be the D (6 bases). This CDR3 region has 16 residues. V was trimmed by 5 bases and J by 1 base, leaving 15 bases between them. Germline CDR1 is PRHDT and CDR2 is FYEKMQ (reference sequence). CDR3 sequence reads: CASSIFGGGSYNEQFF. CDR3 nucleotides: TGTGCCAGCAGCATATTTGGGGGAGGATCCTACAATGAGCAGTTCTTC. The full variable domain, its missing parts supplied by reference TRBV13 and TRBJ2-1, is AAGVIQSPRHLIKEKRETATLKCYPIPRHDTVYWYQQGPGQDPQFLISFYEKMQSDKGSIPDRFSAQQFSDYHSELNMSSLELGDSALYFCASSIFGGGSYNEQFFGPGTRLTVL.

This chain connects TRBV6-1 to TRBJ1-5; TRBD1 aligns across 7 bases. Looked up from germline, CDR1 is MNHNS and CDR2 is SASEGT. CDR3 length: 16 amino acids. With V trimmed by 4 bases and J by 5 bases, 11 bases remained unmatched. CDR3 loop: CASSALTGRLDQPQHF. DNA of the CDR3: TGTGCCAGCAGTGCCCTGACAGGGAGGCTGGATCAGCCCCAGCATTTT.

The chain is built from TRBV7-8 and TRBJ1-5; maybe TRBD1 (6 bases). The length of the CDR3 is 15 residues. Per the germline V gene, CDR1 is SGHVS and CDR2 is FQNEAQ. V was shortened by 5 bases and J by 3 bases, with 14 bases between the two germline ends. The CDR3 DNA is TGTGCCAGCAGCCTACGGGACACTCTCAATCAGCCCCAGCATTTT. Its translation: CASSLRDTLNQPQHF.

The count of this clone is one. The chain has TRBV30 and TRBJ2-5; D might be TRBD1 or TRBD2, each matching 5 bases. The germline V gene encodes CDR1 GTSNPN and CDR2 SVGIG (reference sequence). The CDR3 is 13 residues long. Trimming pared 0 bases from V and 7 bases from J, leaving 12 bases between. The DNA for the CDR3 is TGTGCCTGGAGTGTATGGACACGGGGGACCCAGTACTTC. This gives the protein CAWSVWTRGTQYF. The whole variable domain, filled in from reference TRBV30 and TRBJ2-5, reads SQTIHQWPATLVQPVGSPLSLECTVEGTSNPNLYWYRQAAGRGLQLLFYSVGIGQISSEVPQNLSASRPQDRQFILSSKKLLLSDSGFYLCAWSVWTRGTQYFGPGTRLLVL.

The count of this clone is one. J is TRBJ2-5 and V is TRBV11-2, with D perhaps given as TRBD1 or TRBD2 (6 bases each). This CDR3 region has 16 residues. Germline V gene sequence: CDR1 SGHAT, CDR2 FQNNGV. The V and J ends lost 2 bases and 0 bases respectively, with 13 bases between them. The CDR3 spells CASSLRRGRDQETQYF. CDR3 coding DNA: TGTGCCAGCAGCTTACGCCGGGGGCGGGACCAAGAGACCCAGTACTTC.

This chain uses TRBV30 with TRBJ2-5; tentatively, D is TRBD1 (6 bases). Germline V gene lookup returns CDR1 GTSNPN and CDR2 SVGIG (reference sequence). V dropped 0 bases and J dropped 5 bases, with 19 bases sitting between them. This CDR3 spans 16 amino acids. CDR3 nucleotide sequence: TGTGCCTGGAGTGTAATCAGGGGATGGGGGCCGGAGACCCAGTACTTC. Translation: CAWSVIRGWGPETQYF.

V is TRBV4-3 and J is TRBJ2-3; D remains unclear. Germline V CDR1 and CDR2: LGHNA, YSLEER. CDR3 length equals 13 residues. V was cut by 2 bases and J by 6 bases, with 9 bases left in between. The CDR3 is CASSQQASDTQYF. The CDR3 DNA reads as TGCGCCAGCAGCCAACAGGCTTCGGATACGCAGTATTTT.

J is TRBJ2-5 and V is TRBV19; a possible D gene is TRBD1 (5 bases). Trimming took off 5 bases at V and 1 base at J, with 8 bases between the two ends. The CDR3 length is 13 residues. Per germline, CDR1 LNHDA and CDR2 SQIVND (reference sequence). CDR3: CASSDQGQETQYF. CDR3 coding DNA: TGTGCCAGTAGTGACCAGGGCCAAGAGACCCAGTACTTC.

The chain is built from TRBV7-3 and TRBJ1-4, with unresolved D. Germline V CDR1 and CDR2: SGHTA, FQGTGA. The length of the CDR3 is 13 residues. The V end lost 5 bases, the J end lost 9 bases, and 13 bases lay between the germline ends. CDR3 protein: CASSLGDGQKLFF. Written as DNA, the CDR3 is TGTGCCAGCAGCCTAGGAGACGGGCAAAAACTGTTTTTT. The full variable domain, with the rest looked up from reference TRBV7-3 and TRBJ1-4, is GAGVSQTPSNKVTEKGKYVELRCDPISGHTALYWYRQSLGQGPEFLIYFQGTGAADDSGLPNDRFFAVRPEGSVSTLKIQRTERGDSAVYLCASSLGDGQKLFFGSGTQLSVL.

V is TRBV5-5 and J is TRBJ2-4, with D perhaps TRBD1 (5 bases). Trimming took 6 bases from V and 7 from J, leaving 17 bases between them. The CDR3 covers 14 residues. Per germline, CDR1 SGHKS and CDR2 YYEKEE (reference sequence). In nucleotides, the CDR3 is TGTGCCAGCACCCCACAGGCAGGGATGAACATTCAGTACTTC. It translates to CASTPQAGMNIQYF.

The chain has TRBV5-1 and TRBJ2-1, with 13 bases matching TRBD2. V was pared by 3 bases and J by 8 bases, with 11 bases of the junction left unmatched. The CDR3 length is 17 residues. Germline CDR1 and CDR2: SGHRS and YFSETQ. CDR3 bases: TGCGCCAGCAGCTGGACTAGCGGGGGCCAGACGGTCGATGAGCAGTTCTTC. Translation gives CASSWTSGGQTVDEQFF.

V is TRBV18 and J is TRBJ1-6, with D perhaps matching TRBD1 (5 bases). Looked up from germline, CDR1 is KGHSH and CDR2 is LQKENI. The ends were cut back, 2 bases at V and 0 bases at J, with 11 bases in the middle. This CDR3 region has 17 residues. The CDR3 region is CASSPLDTSSYNSPLHF. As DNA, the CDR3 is TGTGCCAGCTCACCATTGGACACAAGCTCCTATAATTCACCCCTCCACTTT.